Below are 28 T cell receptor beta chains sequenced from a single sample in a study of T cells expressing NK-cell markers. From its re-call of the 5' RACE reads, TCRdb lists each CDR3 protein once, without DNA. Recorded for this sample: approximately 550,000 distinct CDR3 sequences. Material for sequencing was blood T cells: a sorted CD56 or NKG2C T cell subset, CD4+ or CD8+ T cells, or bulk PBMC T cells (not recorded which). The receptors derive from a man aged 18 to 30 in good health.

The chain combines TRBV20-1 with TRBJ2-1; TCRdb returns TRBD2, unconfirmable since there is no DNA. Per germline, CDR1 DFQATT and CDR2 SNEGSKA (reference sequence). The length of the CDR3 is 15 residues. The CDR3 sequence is CSAPHGIARYNEQFF.

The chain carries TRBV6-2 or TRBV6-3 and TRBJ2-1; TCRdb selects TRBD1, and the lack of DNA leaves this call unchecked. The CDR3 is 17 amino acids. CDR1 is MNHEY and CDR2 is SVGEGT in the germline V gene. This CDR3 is CASSQGVSGSAYNEQFF.

The chain's CDR3 is CATHGTGALQETQYF. The chain combines TRBV15 with TRBJ2-5; no DNA is available, so the TRBD1 call from TCRdb remains unchecked. The CDR3 is 15 residues long. CDR1 and CDR2 (germline): LNHNV, YYDKDF (reference sequence).

The CDR3 reads CSVEIGQGGEQYF. The chain links TRBV29-1 to TRBJ2-7; lacking DNA, the TRBD1 call made by TCRdb goes unchecked. The germline V gene encodes CDR1 SQVTM and CDR2 ANQGSEA. The CDR3 spans 13 residues.

The CDR3 sequence is CASSLDRGDVTGELFF. This chain links TRBV12-3 or TRBV12-4 with TRBJ2-2; there is no DNA to check the TCRdb D call of TRBD1. This CDR3 region has 16 residues.

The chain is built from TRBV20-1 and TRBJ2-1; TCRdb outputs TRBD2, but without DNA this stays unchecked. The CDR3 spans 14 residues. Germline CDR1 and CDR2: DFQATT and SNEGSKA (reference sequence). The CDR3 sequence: CSASPPLLADEQFF.

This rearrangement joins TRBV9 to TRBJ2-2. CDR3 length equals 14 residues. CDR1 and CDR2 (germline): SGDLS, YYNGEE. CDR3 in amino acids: CASSVVGTPGELFF. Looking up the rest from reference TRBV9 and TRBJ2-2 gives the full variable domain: DSGVTQTPKHLITATGQRVTLRCSPRSGDLSVYWYQQSLDQGLQFLIQYYNGEERAKGNILERFSAQQFPDLHSELNLSSLELGDSALYFCASSVVGTPGELFFGEGSRLTVL.

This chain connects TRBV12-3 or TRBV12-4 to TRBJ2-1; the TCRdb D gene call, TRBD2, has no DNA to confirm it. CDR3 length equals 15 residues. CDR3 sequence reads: CASSSLLVSDNEQFF.

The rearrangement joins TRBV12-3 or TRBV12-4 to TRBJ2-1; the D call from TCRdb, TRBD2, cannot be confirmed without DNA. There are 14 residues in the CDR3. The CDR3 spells CASSLRATEFEQFF.

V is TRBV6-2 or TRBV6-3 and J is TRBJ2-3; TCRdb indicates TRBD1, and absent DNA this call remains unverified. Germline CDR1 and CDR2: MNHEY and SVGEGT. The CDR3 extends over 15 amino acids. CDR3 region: CASSGGRSPTDTQYF.

CDR3 protein: CASSPPASGRDTQYF. The chain uses TRBV18 and TRBJ2-3; lacking DNA, the TRBD2 call made by TCRdb goes unchecked. The CDR3 has 15 residues. Germline V lookup: CDR1 KGHSH, CDR2 LQKENI.

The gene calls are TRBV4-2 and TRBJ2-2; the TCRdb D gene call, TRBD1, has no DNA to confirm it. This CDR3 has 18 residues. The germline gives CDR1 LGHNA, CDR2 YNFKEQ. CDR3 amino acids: CASSHPLGGGGNTGELFF.

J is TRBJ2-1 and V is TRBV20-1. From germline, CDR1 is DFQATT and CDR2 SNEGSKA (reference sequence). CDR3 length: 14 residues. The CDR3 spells CSARRDYSYNEQFF.

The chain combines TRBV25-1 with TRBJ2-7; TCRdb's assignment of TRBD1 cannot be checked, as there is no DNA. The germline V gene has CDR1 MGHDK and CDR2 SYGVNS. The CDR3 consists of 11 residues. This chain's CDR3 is CASAGFYEQYF.

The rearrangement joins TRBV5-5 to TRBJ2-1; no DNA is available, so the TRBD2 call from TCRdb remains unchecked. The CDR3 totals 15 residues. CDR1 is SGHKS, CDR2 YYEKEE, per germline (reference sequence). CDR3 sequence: CASSIRAGGPSEQFF.

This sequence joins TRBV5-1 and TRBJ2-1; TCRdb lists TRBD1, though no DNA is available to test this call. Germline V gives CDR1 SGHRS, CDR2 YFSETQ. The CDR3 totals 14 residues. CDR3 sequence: CASSLTLQGNEQFF.

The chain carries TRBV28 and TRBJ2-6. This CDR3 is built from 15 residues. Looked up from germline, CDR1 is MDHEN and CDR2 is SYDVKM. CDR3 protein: CASSAVSSGANVLTF.

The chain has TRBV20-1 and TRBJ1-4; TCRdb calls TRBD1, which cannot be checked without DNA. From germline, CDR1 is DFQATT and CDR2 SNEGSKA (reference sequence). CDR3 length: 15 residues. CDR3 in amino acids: CSASPRGGAPEKLFF.

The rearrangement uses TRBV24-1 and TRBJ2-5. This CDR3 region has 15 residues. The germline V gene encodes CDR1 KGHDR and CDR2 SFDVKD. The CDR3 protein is CATSETSDAQETQYF.

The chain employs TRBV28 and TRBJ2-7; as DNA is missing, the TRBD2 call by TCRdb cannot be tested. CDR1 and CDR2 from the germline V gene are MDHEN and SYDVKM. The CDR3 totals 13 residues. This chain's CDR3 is CASGGLPSYEQYF.

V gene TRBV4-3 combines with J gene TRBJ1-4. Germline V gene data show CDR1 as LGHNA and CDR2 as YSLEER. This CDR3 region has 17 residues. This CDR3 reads CASSQLLIGGLNEKLFF.

The chain's CDR3 is CASHTPLGDEQFF. The rearrangement joins TRBV5-1 to TRBJ2-1; with no DNA, the TCRdb D assignment of TRBD2 cannot be verified. The CDR3 has 13 amino acids. The V gene's germline CDR1 is SGHRS and CDR2 YFSETQ.

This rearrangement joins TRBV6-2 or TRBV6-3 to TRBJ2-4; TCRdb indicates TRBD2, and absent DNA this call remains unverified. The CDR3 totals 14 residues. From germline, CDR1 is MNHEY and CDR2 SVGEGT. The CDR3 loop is CASRLAGTRNIQYF.

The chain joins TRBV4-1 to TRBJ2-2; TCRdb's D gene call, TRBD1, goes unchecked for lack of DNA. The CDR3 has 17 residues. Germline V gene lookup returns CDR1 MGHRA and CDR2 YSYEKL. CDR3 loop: CASSPPGDRGRTGELFF.

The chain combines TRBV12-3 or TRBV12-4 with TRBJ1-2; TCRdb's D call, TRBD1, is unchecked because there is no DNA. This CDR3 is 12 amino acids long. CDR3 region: CATTRGIYGYTF.

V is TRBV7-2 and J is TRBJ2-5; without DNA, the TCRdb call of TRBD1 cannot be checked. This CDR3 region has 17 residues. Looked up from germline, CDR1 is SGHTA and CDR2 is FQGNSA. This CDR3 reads CASSFEWSAGEAETQYF.

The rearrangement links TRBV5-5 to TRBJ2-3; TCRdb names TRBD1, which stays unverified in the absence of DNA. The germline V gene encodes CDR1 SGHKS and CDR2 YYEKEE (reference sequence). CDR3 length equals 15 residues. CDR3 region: CASSSNTTVFDTQYF. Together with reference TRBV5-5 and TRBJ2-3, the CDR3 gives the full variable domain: DAGVTQSPTHLIKTRGQQVTLRCSPISGHKSVSWYQQVLGQGPQFIFQYYEKEERGRGNFPDRFSARQFPNYSSELNVNALLLGDSALYLCASSSNTTVFDTQYFGPGTRLTVL.

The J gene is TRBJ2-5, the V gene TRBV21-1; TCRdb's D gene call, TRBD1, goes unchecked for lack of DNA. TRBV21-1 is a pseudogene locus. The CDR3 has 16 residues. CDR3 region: CASSKDARGVQETQYF.